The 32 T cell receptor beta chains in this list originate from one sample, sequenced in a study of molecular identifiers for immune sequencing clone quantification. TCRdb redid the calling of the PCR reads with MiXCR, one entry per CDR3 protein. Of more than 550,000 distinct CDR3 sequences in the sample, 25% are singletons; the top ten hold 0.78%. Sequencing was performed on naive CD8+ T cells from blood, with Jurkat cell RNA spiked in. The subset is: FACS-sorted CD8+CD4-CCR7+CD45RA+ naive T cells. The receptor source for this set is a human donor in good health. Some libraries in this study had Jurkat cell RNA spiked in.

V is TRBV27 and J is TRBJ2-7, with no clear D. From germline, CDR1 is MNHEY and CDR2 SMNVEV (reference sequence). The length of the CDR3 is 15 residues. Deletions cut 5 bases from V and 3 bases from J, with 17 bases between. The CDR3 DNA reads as TGTGCCAGCAGTCCCACTTTTGGACGGTACTACGAGCAGTACTTC. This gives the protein CASSPTFGRYYEQYF.

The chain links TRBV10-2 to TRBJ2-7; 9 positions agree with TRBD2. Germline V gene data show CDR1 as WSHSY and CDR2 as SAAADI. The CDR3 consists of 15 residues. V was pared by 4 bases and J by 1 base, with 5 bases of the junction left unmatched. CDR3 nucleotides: TGCGCCAGCAGTGGGCCGGGACTAGCTTCCTACGAGCAGTACTTC. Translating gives CASSGPGLASYEQYF.

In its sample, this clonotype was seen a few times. The CDR3 DNA reads as TGTGCCAGCAGGGAGTACACGGGACAAGGGATCGTTAAGGCCTACGAGCAGTACTTC. This encodes CASREYTGQGIVKAYEQYF. V is TRBV2 and J is TRBJ2-7; a weak D match, TRBD1 (6 bases). Trimming cost V 6 bases and J 2 bases, with 29 bases left between them. This CDR3 contains 19 residues. Germline V gene sequence: CDR1 SNHLY, CDR2 FYNNEI.

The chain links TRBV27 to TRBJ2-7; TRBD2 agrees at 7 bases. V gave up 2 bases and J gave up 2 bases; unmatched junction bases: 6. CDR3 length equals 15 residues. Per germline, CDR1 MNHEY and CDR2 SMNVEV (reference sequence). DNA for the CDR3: TGTGCCAGCAGTTTAATGGCGGGAGTGACCTACGAGCAGTACTTC. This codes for CASSLMAGVTYEQYF.

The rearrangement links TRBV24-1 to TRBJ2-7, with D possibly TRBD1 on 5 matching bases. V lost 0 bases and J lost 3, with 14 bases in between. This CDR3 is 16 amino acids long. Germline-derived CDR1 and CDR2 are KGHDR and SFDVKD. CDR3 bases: TGTGCCACCAGTGATTTGACTGTCGAAGGGGTCTACGAGCAGTACTTC. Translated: CATSDLTVEGVYEQYF.

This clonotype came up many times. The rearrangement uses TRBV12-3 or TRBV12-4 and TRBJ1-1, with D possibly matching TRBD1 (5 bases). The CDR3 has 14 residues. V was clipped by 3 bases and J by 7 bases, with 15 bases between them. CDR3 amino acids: CASSFLPGGLEAFF. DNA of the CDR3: TGTGCCAGCAGTTTCCTCCCGGGGGGACTTGAAGCTTTCTTT.

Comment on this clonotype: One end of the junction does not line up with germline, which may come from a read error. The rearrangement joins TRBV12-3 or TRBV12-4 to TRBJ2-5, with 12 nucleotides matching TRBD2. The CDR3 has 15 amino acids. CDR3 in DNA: TGTACCAGCAGACTCCGACTAGCGGGGGCTGAGACCCAGTACTTC. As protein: CTSRLRLAGAETQYF.

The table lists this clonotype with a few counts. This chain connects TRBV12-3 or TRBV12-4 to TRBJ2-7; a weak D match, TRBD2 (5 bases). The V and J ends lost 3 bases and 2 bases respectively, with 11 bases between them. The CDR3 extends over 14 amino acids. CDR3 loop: CASSFNDGTYEQYF. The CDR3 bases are TGTGCCAGCAGTTTTAATGACGGGACCTACGAGCAGTACTTC.

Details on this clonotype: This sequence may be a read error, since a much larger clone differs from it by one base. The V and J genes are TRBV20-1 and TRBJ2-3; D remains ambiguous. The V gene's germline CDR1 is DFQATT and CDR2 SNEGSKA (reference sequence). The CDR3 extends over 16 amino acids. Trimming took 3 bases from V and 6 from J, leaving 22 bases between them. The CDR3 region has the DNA TGCAGTGCTAGGCTCCCCTCGCGCCAAACGGCGGATACGCAGTATTTT. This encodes CSARLPSRQTADTQYF.

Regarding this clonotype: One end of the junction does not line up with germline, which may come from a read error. The CDR3: CASSPAGTNYGHTF. CDR3 in DNA: TGTGCCAGCAGTCCCGCAGGGACTAACTATGGCCACACCTTC. The chain links TRBV28 to TRBJ1-2, with a weak D call TRBD1 (5 bases). The CDR3 contains 14 residues. Looked up from germline, CDR1 is MDHEN and CDR2 is SYDVKM.

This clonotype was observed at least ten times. CDR3 sequence (DNA): TGTGCCAGCAGCTTGAGGACAGGGGGTTCCACAGATACGCAGTATTTT. It codes for CASSLRTGGSTDTQYF. The rearrangement uses TRBV7-9 and TRBJ2-3; 10 nucleotides match TRBD1. The V gene end was trimmed by 3 bases and the J gene end by 2 bases; junction bases not matched to a gene: 5. Germline V lookup: CDR1 SEHNR, CDR2 FQNEAQ (reference sequence). This CDR3 region has 16 residues.

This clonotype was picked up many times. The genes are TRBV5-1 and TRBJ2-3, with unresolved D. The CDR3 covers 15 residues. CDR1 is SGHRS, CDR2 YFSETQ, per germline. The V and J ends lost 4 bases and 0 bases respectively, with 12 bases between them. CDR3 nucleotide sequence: TGCGCCAGCAGCGAGGTATCGACTAGCACAGATACGCAGTATTTT. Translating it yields CASSEVSTSTDTQYF.

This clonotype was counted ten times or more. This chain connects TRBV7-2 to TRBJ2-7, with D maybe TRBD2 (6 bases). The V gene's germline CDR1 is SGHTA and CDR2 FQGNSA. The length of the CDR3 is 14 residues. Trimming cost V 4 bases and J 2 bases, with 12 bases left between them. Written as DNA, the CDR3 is TGTGCCAGCAGCTGGGCGGGCGGGGCCTACGAGCAGTACTTC. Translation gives CASSWAGGAYEQYF. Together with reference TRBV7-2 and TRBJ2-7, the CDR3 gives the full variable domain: GAGVSQSPSNKVTEKGKDVELRCDPISGHTALYWYRQSLGQGLEFLIYFQGNSAPDKSGLPSDRFSAERTGGSVSTLTIQRTQQEDSAVYLCASSWAGGAYEQYFGPGTRLTVT.

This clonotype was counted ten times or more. As DNA, the CDR3 is TGTGCCAGCAGGGAGATAGCGGGGGAGAGCACAGATACGCAGTATTTT. This gives the protein CASREIAGESTDTQYF. V usage is TRBV12-3 or TRBV12-4 and J usage is TRBJ2-3, with 9 bases lining up with TRBD2. Trimming removed 6 bases from V and 0 bases from J; junction bases left unmatched: 7. This CDR3 region has 16 residues.

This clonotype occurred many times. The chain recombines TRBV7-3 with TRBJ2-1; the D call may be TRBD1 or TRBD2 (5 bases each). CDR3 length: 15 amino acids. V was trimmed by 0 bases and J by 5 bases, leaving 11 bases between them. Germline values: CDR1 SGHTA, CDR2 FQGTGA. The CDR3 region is CASSLTQGPNNEQFF. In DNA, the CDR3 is TGTGCCAGCAGCTTAACCCAGGGACCTAACAATGAGCAGTTCTTC.

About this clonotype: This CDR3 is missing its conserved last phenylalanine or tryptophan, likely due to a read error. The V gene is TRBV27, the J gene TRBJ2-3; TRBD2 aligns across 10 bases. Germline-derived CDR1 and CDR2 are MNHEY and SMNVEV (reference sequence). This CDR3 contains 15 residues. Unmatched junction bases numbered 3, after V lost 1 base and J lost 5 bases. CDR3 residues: CASSLLASGGDTQYS. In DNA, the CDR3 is TGTGCCAGCAGTTTATTAGCTAGCGGGGGAGATACGCAGTATTCT.

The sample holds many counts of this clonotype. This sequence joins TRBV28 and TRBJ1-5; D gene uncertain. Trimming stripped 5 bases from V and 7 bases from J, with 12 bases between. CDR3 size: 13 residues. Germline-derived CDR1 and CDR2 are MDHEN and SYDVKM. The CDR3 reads CASSTDGSQPQHF. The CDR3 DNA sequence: TGTGCCAGCAGTACGGACGGCTCGCAGCCCCAGCATTTT.

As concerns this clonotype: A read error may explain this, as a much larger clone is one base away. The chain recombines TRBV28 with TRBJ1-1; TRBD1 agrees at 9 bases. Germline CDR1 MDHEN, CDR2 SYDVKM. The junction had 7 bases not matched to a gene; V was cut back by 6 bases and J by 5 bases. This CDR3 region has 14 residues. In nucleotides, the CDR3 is TGTGCCAGCAGATCCGACAGGGGGGGGACTGAAGCTTTCTTT. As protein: CASRSDRGGTEAFF.

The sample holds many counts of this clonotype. The CDR3 here is CASSGPNEQYF. CDR3 DNA sequence: TGCGCCAGCAGCGGCCCCAACGAGCAGTACTTC. The V gene is TRBV5-1, the J gene TRBJ2-7; D remains ambiguous. CDR3 size: 11 residues. V was shortened by 4 bases and J by 5 bases, with 7 bases between the two germline ends. Looked up from germline, CDR1 is SGHRS and CDR2 is YFSETQ.

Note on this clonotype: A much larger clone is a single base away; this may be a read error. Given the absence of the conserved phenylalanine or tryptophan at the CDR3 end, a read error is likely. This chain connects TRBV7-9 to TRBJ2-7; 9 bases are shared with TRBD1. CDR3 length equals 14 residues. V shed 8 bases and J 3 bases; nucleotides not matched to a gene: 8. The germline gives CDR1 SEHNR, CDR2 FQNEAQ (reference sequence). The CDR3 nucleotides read TGTGCCAGCGAGGAACAGGGGGCTGTCTACGAGCAGTACCTC. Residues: CASEEQGAVYEQYL.

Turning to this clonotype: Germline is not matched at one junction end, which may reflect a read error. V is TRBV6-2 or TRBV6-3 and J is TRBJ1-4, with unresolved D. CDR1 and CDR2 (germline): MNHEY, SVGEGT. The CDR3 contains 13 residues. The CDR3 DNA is TGTGCCGGCAGACCGTCTCGGAACGAAAAACTGTTTTTT. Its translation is CAGRPSRNEKLFF.

The CDR3 region has the DNA TGTGCCAGCACCCCGGGGCCCCAAGAGACCCAGTACTTC. It is translated as CASTPGPQETQYF. This chain joins TRBV7-9 and TRBJ2-5, with D perhaps being TRBD1 or TRBD2 (5 bases each). This CDR3 contains 13 residues. CDR1 and CDR2 (germline): SEHNR, FQNEAQ (reference sequence). V lost 7 bases and J lost 1, with 10 bases in between.

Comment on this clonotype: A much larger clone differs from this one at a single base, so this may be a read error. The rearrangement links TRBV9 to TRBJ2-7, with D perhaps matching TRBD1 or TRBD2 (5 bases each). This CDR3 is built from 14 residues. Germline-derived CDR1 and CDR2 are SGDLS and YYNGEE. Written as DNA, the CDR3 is TGTGCCAGCAGCCCGACAGACTACTACTACGAGCAGTCCTTC. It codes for CASSPTDYYYEQSF.

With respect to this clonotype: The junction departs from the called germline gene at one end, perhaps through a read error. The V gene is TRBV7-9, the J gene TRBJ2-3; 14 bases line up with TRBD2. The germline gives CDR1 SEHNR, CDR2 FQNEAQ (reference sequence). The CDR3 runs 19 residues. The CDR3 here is CASSLPTSGGAGWEGTQNF. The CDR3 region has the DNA TGTGCCAGCAGCTTGCCGACTAGCGGGGGGGCCGGGTGGGAAGGTACGCAGAATTTT.

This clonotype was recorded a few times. CDR3 DNA sequence: TGTGCCACCAGCGCTTCCCAGCGGGAGAGAGAGGGACAAGAGACCCAGTACTTC. Protein: CATSASQREREGQETQYF. The J gene is TRBJ2-5, the V gene TRBV24-1, with TRBD2 identical over 8 bases. Trimming took 7 bases from V and 2 from J; bases not matched to a gene: 17. CDR3 length equals 18 residues. Germline assignment: CDR1 KGHDR and CDR2 SFDVKD.

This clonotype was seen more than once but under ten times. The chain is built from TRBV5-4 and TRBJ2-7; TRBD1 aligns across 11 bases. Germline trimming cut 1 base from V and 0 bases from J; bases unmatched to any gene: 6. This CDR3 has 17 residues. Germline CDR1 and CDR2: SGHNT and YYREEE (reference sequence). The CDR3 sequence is CASSLNLGTGGSYEQYF. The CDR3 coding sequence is TGTGCCAGCAGCTTGAATCTTGGGACAGGGGGCTCCTACGAGCAGTACTTC.

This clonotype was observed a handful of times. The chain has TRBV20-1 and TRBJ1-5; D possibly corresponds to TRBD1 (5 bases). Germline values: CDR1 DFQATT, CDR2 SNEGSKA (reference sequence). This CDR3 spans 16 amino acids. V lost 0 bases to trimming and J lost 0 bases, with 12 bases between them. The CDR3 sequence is CSARDGGAGSNQPQHF. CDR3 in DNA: TGCAGTGCTAGAGATGGGGGAGCCGGTAGCAATCAGCCCCAGCATTTT.

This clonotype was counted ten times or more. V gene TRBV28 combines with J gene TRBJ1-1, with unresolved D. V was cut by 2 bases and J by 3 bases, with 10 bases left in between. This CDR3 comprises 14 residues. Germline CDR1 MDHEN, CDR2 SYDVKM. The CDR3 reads CASSLTRRDTEAFF. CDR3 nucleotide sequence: TGTGCCAGCAGTTTAACACGGAGGGACACTGAAGCTTTCTTT. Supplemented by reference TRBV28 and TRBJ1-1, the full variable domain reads DVKVTQSSRYLVKRTGEKVFLECVQDMDHENMFWYRQDPGLGLRLIYFSYDVKMKEKGDIPEGYSVSREKKERFSLILESASTNQTSMYLCASSLTRRDTEAFFGQGTRLTVV.

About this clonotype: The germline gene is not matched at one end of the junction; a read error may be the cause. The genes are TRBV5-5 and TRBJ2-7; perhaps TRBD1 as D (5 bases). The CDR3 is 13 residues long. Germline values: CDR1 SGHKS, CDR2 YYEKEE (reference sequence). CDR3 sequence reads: CASSRGHSCEQYF. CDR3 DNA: TGTGCCAGCAGCCGAGGACATTCCTGCGAGCAGTACTTC.

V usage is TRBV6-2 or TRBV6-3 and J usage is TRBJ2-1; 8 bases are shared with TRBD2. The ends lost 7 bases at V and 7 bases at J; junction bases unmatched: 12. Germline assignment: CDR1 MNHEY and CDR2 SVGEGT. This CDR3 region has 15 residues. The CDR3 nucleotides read TGTGCCAGCACCCTAAGCGGGAGTAGTGGGAATGAGCAGTTCTTC. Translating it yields CASTLSGSSGNEQFF.

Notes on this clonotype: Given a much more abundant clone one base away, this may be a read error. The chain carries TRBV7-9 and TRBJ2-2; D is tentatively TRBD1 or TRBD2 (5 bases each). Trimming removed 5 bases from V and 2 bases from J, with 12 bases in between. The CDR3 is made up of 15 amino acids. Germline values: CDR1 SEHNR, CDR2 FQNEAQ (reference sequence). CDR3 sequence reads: CASSLRDANTGELFF. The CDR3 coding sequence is TGTGCCAGCAGCCTCCGGGACGCCAACACCGGGGAGCTGTTTTTT.

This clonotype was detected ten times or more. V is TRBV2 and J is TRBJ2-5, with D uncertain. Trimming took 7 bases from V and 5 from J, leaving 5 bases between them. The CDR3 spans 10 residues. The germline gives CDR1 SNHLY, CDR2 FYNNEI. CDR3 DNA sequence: TGTGCCAGCATCTCCGAGACCCAGTACTTC. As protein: CASISETQYF.